This TCR beta chain was identified in a study of blood T cells in healthy people across ages. Remarks on this clonotype: The junction departs from germline at one end; a sequencing error may be responsible.

In each sample, at least 7 million PBMCs were isolated. The extraction recovered at least 5 micrograms of total RNA per sample. The authors ran a second PCR of roughly 6 to 12 cycles using a sample-barcoded 5' primer and a J-beta primer mix. Every cDNA molecule bore a tag from a template-switch adaptor containing 12 random nucleotides. TCRdb called the 5' RACE reads again in MiXCR, with one record for every CDR3 protein. Among about 830,000 distinct CDR3 sequences listed, 55% to 65% were seen once. The receptor comes from a young man in good health. The specimen was blood.

The CDR3 spells CSARDVWGGIGETRYF. The CDR3 coding sequence is TGCAGTGCTAGAGATGTCTGGGGGGGGATTGGAGAGACCCGGTACTTC. The chain joins TRBV20-1 to TRBJ2-5, with TRBD2 identical over 7 bases. CDR1 and CDR2 (germline): DFQATT, SNEGSKA (reference sequence). This CDR3 spans 16 amino acids.